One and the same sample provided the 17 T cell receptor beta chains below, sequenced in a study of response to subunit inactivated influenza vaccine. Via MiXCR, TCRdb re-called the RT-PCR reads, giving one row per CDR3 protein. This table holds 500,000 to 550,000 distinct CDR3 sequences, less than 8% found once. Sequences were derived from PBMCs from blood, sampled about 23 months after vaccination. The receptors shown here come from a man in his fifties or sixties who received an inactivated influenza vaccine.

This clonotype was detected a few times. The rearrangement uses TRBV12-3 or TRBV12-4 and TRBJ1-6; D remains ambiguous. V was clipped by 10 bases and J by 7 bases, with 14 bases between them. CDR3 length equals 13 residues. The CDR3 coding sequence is TGTGCCACCCGGGTGGGGAGCAATTCACCCCTCCACTTT. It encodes CATRVGSNSPLHF.

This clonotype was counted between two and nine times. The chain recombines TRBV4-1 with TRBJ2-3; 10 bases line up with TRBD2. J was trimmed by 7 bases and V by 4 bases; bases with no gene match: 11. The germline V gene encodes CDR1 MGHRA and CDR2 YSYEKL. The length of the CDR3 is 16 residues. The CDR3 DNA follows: TGCGCCAGCAGCCGTCAGCTAGCGGGAGTGTATCATACGCAGTATTTT. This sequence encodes CASSRQLAGVYHTQYF.

For the CDR3, the DNA is TGTGCCAGCAGTTACTCCCGCATGACAGGGGGGGGCTACACCTTC. It is translated as CASSYSRMTGGGYTF. The chain uses TRBV6-5 and TRBJ1-2; TRBD1 agrees at 9 bases. V was clipped by 0 bases and J by 8 bases; unmatched bases: 7. Germline assignment: CDR1 MNHEY and CDR2 SVGAGI. This CDR3 region has 15 residues.

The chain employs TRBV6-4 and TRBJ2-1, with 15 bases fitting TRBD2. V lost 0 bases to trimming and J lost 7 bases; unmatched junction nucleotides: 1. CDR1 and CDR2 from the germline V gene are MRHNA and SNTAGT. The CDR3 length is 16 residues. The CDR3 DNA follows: TGTGCCAGCAGTGACTCAGGACTAGCGGGGGGGAATGAGCAGTTCTTC. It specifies CASSDSGLAGGNEQFF.

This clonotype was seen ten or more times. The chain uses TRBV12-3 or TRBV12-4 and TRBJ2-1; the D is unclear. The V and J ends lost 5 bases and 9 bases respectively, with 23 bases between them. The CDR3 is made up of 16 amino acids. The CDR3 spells CASSALRAARTAEQFF. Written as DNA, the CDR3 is TGTGCCAGCAGTGCCTTACGGGCCGCCCGCACCGCTGAGCAGTTCTTC.

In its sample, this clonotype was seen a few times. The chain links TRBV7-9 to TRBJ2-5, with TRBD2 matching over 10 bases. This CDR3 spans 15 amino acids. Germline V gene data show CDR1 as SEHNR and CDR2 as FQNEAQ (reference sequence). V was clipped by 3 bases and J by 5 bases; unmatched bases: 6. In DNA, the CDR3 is TGTGCCAGCAGCTTCAATCTAGCGGGAGACGAGACCCAGTACTTC. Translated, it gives CASSFNLAGDETQYF.

CDR3 bases: TGTGCCAGCGGCCGGGACGGCACCTACGAGCAGTACTTC. Protein sequence: CASGRDGTYEQYF. The chain has TRBV5-6 and TRBJ2-7; D might be TRBD1 or TRBD2, each matching 5 bases. The CDR3 runs to 13 residues. Per the germline V gene, CDR1 is SGHDT and CDR2 is YYEEEE. V was pared by 7 bases and J by 2 bases, with 13 bases between.

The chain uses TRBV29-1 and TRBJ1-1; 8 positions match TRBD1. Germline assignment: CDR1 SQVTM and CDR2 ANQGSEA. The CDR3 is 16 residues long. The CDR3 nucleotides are TGCGGGACTTACTCGATCTTCTCCGGCCAGGGGGCAGAAGCTTTCTTT. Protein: CGTYSIFSGQGAEAFF.

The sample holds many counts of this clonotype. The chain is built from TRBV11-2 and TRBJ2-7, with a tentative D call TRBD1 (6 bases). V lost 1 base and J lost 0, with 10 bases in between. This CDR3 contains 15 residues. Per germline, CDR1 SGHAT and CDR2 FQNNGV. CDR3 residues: CASSLVSRGSYEQYF. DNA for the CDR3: TGTGCCAGCAGCTTAGTAAGCAGGGGCTCCTACGAGCAGTACTTC.

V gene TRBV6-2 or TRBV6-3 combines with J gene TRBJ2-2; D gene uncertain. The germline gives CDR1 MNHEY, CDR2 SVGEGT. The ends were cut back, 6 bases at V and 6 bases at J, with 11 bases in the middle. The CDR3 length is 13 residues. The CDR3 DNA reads TGTGCCAGCAGCCCTCCTGTGGCCGGGGAGCTGTTTTTT. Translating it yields CASSPPVAGELFF.

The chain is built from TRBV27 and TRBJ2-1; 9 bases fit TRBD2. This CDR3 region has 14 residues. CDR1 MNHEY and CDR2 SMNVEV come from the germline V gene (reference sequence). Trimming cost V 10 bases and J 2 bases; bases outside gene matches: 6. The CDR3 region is CANGLARTYNEQFF. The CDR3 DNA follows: TGTGCCAACGGACTAGCGCGAACCTACAATGAGCAGTTCTTC.

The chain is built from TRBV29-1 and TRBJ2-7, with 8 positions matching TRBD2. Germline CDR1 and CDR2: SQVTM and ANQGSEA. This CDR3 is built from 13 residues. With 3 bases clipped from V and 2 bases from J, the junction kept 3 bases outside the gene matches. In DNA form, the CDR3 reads TGCAGCGTTGACCAGCGGGGGACCTACGAGCAGTACTTC. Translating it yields CSVDQRGTYEQYF.

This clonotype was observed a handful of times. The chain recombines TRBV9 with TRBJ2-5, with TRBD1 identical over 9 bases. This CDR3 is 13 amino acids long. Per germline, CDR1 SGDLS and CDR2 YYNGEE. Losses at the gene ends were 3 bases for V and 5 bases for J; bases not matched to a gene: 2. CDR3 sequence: CASSAGQGETQYF. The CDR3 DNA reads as TGTGCCAGCAGCGCGGGACAGGGTGAGACCCAGTACTTC.

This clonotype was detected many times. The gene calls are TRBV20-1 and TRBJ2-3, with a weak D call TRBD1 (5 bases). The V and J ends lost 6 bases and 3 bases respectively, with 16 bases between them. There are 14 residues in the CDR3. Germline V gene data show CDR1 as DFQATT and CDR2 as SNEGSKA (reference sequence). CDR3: CSARRAGRTDTQYF. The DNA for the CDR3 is TGCAGTGCCCGCCGGGCAGGGCGGACAGATACGCAGTATTTT.

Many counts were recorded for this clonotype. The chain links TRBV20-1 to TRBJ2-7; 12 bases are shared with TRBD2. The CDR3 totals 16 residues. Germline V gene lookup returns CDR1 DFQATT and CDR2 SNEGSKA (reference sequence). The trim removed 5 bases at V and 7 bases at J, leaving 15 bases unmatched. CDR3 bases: TGCAGTGCTGCAGGGCTAGCGGGGGGGATATTGGGAGAGCAGTACTTC. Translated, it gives CSAAGLAGGILGEQYF.

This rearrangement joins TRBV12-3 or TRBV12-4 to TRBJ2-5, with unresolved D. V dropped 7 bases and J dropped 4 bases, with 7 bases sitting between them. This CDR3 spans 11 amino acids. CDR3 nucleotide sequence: TGTGCCAGCACTATGGGAGAGACCCAGTACTTC. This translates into CASTMGETQYF.

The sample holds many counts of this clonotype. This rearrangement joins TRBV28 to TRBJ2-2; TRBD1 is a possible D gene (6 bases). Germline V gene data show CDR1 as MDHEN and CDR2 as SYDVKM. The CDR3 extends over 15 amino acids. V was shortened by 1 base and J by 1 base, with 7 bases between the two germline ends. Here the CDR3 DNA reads TGTGCCAGCAGTTTATTAGGGGGGAACACCGGGGAGCTGTTTTTT. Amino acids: CASSLLGGNTGELFF.